This T cell receptor (beta chain) was documented in a study of T cell responses to AZD1222 COVID-19 vaccine. A remark on this clone: Its target is not known.

CDR1 is LNHDA and CDR2 is SQIVND in the germline V gene (reference sequence). V lost 6 bases and J 0 bases, leaving 6 bases between the germline ends. The CDR3 contains 13 residues. Study results and caveats: At 160-218 and 743-854, vaccine-associated CD4 TCRs were dominant, and they spanned spike. The sample set comprised mostly white British donors with more females, and clonal diversity was possibly underestimated. Of spike-specific TCRs, nearly half reportedly target regions left unmutated in variants. Repertoire collection took place solely once the T cell response had peaked.

Sequencing used immunoSEQ multiplex PCR; TCRdb keeps in-frame clones, though not all of them. Of 130,000 or so clones in the sample, approximately 93% were seen once. The rearrangement uses TRBV19 and TRBJ1-5; D not certain. The specimen was peripheral blood, collected on day 0 of MenACWY control vaccination. This TCR derives from an adult in good health. The CDR3 DNA sequence: TGTGCCAGTAGACGTAGTAGCAATCAGCCCCAGCATTTT. It is translated as CASRRSSNQPQHF.